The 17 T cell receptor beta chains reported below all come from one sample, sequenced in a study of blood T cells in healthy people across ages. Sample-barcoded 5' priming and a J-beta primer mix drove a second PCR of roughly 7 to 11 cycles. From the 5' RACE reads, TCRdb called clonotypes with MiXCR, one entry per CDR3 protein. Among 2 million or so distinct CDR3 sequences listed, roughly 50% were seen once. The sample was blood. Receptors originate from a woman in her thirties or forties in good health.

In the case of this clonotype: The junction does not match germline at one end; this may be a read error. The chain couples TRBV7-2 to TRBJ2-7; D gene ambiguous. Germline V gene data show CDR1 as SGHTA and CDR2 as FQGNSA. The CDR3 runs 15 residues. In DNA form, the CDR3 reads TGCGCCAGCAGCTTACCGGCCCGGGCCGTCAATGAGCAGTACTTC. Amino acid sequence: CASSLPARAVNEQYF. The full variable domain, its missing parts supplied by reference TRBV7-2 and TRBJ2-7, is GAGVSQSPSNKVTEKGKDVELRCDPISGHTALYWYRQSLGQGLEFLIYFQGNSAPDKSGLPSDRFSAERTGGSVSTLTIQRTQQEDSAVYLCASSLPARAVNEQYFGPGTRLTVT.

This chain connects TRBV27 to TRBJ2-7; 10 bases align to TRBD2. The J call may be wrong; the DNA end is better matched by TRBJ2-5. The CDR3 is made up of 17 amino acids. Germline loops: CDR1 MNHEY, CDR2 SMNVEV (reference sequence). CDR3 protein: CASSFRAGGPVWETQYF. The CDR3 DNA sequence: TGTGCCAGCAGTTTCCGAGCGGGGGGGCCAGTTTGGGAGACCCAGTACTTC.

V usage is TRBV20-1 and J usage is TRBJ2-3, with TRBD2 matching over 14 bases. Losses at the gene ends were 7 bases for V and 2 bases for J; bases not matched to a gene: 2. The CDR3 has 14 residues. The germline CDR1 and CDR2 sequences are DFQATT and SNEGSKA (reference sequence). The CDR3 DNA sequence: TGCAGTGTGACTAGCGGGGGGGTCACAGATACGCAGTATTTT. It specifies CSVTSGGVTDTQYF.

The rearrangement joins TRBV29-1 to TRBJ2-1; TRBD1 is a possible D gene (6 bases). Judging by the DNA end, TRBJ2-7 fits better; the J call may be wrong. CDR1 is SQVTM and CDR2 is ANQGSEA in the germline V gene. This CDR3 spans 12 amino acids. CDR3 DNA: TGCAGCGCCGGACAGAGCTACAATGAGCAGTACTTC. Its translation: CSAGQSYNEQYF.

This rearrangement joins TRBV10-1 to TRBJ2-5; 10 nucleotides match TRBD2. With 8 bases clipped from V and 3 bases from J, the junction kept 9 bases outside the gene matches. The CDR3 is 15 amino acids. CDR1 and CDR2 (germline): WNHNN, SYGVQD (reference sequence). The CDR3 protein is CASVEAGGRKETQYF. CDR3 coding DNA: TGCGCCAGCGTCGAAGCGGGGGGGCGGAAAGAGACCCAGTACTTC.

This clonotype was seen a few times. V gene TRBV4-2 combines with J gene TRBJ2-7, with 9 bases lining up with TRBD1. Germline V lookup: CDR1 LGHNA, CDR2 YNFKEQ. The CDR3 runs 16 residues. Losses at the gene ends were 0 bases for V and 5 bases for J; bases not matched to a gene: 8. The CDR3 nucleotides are TGTGCCAGCAGCCAAGAACCCGGGACAGGGTATCACGAGCAGTACTTC. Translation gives CASSQEPGTGYHEQYF.

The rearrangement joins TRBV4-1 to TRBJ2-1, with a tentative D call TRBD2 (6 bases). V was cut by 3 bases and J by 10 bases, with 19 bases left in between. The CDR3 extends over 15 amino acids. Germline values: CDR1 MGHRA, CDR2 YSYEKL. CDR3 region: CASSQTTGSPREQFF. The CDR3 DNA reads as TGCGCCAGCAGCCAGACCACCGGGAGCCCCCGGGAGCAGTTCTTC.

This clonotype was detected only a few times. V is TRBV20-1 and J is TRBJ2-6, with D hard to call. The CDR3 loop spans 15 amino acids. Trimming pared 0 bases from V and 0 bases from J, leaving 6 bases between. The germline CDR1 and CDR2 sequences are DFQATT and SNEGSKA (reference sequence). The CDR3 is CSARELRSGANVLTF. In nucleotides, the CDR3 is TGCAGTGCTAGAGAACTCCGCTCTGGGGCCAACGTCCTGACTTTC.

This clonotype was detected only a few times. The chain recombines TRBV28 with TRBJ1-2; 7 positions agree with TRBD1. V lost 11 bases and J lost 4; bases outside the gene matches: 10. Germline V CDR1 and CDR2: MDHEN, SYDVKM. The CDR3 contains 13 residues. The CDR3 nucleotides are TGTGCCGGACAGGCACGCTTCGGCTATGGCTACACCTTC. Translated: CAGQARFGYGYTF.

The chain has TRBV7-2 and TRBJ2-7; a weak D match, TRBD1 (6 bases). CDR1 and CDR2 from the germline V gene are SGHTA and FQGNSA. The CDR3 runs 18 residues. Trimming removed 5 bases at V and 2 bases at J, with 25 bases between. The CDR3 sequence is CASSVTGSVNHLPYEQYF. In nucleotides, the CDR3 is TGTGCCAGCAGCGTTACAGGGAGCGTGAACCATCTTCCCTACGAGCAGTACTTC. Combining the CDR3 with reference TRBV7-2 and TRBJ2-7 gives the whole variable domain GAGVSQSPSNKVTEKGKDVELRCDPISGHTALYWYRQSLGQGLEFLIYFQGNSAPDKSGLPSDRFSAERTGGSVSTLTIQRTQQEDSAVYLCASSVTGSVNHLPYEQYFGPGTRLTVT.

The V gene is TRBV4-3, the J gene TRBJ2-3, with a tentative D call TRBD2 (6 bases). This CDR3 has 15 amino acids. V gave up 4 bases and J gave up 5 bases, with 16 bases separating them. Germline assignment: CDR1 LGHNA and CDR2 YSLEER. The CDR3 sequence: CASSPGTALGDTQYF. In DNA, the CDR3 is TGCGCCAGCAGCCCGGGGACTGCTCTTGGAGATACGCAGTATTTT.

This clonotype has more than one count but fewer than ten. CDR3 in amino acids: CASSEGTGHSSTDTQYF. The CDR3, as DNA: TGCGCCAGCAGCGAAGGGACAGGGCATTCATCCACAGATACGCAGTATTTT. The chain has TRBV4-3 and TRBJ2-3; TRBD1 aligns across 9 bases. After removal of 5 bases from V and 2 bases from J, the junction contained 11 bases not matched to a gene. This CDR3 is built from 17 residues. Germline V lookup: CDR1 LGHNA, CDR2 YSLEER.

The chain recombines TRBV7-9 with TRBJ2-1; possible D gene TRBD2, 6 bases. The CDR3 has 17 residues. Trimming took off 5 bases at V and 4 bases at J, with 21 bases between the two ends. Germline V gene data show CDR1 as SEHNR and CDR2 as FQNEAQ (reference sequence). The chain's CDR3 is CASSPSGPGTSYNEQFF. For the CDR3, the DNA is TGTGCCAGCAGCCCCTCCGGCCCTGGGACTTCGTACAATGAGCAGTTCTTC. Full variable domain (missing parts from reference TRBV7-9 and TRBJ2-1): DTGVSQNPRHKITKRGQNVTFRCDPISEHNRLYWYRQTLGQGPEFLTYFQNEAQLEKSRLLSDRFSAERPKGSFSTLEIQRTEQGDSAMYLCASSPSGPGTSYNEQFFGPGTRLTVL.

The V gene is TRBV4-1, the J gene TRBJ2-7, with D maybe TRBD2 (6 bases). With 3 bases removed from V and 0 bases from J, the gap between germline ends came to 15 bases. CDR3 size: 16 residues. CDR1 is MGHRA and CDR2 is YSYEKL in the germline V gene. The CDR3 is CASSHPPGDSSYEQYF. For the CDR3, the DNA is TGCGCCAGCAGCCATCCCCCGGGGGACTCCTCCTACGAGCAGTACTTC.

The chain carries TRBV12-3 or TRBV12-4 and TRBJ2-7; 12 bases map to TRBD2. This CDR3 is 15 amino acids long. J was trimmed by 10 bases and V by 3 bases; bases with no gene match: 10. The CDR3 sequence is CASSLLAGGRPTQYF. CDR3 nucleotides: TGTGCCAGCAGTTTGCTAGCGGGGGGGCGACCCACCCAGTACTTC.

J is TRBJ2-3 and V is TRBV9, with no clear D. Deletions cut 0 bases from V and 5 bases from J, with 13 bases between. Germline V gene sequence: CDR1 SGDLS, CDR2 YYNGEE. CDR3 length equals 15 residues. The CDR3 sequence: CASSVALTARDTQYF. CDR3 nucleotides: TGTGCCAGCAGCGTAGCTTTAACAGCACGAGATACGCAGTATTTT.

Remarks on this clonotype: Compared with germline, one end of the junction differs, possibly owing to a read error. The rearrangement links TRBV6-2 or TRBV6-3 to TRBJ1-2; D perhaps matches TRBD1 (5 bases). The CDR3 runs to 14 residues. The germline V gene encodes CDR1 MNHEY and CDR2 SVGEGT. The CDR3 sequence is CVSRRSGSNYGYTF. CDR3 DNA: TGTGTCAGCAGAAGATCAGGGTCCAACTATGGCTACACCTTC.